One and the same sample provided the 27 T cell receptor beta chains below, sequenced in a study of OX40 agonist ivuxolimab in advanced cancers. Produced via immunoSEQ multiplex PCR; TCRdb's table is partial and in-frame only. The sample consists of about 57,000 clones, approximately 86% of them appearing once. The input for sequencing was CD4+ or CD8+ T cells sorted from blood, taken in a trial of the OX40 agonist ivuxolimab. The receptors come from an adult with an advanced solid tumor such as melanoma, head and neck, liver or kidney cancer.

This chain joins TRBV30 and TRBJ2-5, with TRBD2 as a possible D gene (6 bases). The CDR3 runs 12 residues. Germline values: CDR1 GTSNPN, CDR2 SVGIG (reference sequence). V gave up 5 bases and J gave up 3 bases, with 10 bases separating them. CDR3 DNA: TGTGCCTGGGCGGGCGGGGAAGAGACCCAGTACTTC. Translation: CAWAGGEETQYF.

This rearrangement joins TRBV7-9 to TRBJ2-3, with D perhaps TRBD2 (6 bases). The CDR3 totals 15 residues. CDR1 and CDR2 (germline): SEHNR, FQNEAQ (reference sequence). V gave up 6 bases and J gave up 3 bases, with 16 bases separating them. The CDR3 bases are TGTGCCAGCAGTGGAGGGATAGCGGCAACAGATACGCAGTATTTT. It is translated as CASSGGIAATDTQYF.

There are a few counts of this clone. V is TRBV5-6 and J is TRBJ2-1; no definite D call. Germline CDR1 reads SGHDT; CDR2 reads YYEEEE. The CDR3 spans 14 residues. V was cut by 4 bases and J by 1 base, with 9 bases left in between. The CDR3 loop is CASSPVISYNEQFF. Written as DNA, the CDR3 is TGTGCCAGCAGCCCGGTTATTTCCTACAATGAGCAGTTCTTC.

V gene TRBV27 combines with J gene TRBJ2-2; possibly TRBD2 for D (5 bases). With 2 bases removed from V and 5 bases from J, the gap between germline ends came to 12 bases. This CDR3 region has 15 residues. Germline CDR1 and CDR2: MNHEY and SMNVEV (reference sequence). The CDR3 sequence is CASSLDSPGTGELFF. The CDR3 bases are TGTGCCAGCAGTTTAGACTCCCCGGGGACCGGGGAGCTGTTTTTT.

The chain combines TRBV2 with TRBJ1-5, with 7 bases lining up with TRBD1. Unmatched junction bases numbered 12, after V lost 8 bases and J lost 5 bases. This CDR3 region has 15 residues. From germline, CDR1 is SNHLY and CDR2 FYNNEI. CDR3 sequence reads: CASGREQGEHQPQHF. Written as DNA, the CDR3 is TGTGCCAGCGGACGCGAGCAGGGGGAGCATCAGCCCCAGCATTTT.

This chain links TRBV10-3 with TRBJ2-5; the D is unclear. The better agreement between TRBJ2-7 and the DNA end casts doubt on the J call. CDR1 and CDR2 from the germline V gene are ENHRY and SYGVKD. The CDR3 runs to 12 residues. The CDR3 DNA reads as TGTGCCATCAGCCCTCTAGGTAACGAGCAGTACTTC. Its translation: CAISPLGNEQYF.

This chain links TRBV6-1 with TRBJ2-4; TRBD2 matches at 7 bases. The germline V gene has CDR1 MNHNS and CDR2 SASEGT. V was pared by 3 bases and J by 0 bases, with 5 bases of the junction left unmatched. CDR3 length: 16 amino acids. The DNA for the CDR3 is TGTGCCAGCAGTGATGTAAGCGGGATAGCCAAAAACATTCAGTACTTC. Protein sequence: CASSDVSGIAKNIQYF.

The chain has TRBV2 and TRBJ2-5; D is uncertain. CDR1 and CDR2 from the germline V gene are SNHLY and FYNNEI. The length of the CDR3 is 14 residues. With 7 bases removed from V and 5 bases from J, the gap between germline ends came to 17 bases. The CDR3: CASNPEIVGETQYF. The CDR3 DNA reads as TGTGCCAGCAACCCCGAAATAGTGGGGGAGACCCAGTACTTC. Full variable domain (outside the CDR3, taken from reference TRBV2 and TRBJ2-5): EPEVTQTPSHQVTQMGQEVILRCVPISNHLYFYWYRQILGQKVEFLVSFYNNEISEKSEIFDDQFSVERPDGSNFTLKIRSTKLEDSAMYFCASNPEIVGETQYFGPGTRLLVL.

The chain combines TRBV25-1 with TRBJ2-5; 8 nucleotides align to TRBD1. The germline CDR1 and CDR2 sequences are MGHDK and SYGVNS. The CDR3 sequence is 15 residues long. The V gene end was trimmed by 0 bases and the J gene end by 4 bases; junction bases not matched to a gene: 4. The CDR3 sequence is CASSEYAGGAETQYF. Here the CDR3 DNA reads TGTGCCAGCAGTGAATATGCAGGGGGCGCAGAGACCCAGTACTTC.

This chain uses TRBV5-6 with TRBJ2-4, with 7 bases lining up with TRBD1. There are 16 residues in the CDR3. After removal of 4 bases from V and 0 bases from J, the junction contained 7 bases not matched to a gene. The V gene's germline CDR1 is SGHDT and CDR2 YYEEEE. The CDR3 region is CASSPGQALAKNIQYF. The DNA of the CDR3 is TGTGCCAGCAGCCCCGGACAGGCTCTAGCCAAAAACATTCAGTACTTC. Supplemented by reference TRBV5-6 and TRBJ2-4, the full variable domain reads DAGVTQSPTHLIKTRGQQVTLRCSPKSGHDTVSWYQQALGQGPQFIFQYYEEEERQRGNFPDRFSGHQFPNYSSELNVNALLLGDSALYLCASSPGQALAKNIQYFGAGTRLSVL.

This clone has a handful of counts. The CDR3 DNA is TGTGCCAGCAGCTCCTCGGTCCTCTCTGGGGCCAACGTCCTGACTTTC. It is translated as CASSSSVLSGANVLTF. The gene calls are TRBV7-9 and TRBJ2-6; D gene uncertain. The germline V gene encodes CDR1 SEHNR and CDR2 FQNEAQ (reference sequence). The CDR3 consists of 16 residues. With 4 bases removed from V and 0 bases from J, the gap between germline ends came to 10 bases.

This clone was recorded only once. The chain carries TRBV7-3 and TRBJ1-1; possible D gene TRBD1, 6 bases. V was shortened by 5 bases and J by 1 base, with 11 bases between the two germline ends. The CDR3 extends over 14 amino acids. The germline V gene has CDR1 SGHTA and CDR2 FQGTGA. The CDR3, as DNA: TGTGCCAGCAGCCTCTTAGGGGGGAACACTGAAGCTTTCTTT. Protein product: CASSLLGGNTEAFF.

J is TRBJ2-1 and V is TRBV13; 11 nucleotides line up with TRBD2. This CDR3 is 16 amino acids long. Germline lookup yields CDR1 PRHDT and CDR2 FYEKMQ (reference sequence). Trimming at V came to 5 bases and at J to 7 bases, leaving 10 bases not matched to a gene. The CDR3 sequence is CASSPIGTSGQNEQFF. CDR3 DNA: TGTGCCAGCAGCCCCATTGGGACTAGCGGACAAAATGAGCAGTTCTTC.

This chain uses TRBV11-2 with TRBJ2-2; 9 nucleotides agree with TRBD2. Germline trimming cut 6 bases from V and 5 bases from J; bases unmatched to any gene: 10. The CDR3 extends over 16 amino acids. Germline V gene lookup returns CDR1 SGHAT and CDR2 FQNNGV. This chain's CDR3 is CASRLMREGRTGELFF. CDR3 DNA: TGTGCCAGCAGACTAATGCGGGAGGGAAGGACCGGGGAGCTGTTTTTT.

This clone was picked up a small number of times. DNA for the CDR3: TGTGCCAGCGTTAAGATAGAACAGGGGACCTACGAGCAGTACTTC. Translation gives CASVKIEQGTYEQYF. The chain employs TRBV6-1 and TRBJ2-7; 7 bases align to TRBD1. The CDR3 has 15 residues. Germline V lookup: CDR1 MNHNS, CDR2 SASEGT. Losses at the gene ends were 8 bases for V and 2 bases for J; bases not matched to a gene: 12.

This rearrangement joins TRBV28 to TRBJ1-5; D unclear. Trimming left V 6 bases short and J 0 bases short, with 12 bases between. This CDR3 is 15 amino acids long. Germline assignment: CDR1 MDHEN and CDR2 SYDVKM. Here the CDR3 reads CASSRSAISNQPQHF. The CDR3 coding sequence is TGTGCCAGCAGCCGGTCCGCTATTAGCAATCAGCCCCAGCATTTT.

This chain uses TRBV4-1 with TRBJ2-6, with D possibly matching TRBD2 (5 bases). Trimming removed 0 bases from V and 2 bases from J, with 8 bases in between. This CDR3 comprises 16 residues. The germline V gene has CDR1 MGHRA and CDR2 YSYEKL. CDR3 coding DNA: TGCGCCAGCAGCCAAGATTGGGGAGCTGGGGCCAACGTCCTGACTTTC. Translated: CASSQDWGAGANVLTF.

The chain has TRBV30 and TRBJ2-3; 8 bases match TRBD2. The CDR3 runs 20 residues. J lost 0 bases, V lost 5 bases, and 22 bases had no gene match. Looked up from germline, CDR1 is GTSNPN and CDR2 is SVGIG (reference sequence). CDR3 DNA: TGTGCCTGGGCCCCGGGAGTTTATAGACCCCCTAGCGGGAGCACAGATACGCAGTATTTT. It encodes CAWAPGVYRPPSGSTDTQYF.

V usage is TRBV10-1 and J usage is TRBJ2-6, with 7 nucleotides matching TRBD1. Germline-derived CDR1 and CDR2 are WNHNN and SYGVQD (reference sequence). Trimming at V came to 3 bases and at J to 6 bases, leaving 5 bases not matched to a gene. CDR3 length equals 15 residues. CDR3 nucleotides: TGCGCCAGCAGTGACTCCGGGACAGAGGCCAACGTCCTGACTTTC. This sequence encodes CASSDSGTEANVLTF.

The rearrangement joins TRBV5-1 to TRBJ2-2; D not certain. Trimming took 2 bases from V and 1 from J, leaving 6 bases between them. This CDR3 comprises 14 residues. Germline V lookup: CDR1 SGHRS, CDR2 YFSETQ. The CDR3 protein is CASSFSGNTGELFF. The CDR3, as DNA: TGCGCCAGCAGCTTCAGTGGGAACACCGGGGAGCTGTTTTTT.

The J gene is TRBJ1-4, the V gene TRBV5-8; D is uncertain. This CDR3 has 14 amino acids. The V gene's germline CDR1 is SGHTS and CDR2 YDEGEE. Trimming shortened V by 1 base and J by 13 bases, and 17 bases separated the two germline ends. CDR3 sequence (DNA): TGTGCCAGCAGCTTGAAGGTACTGCCTGAGGGACTGTTTTTT. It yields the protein CASSLKVLPEGLFF. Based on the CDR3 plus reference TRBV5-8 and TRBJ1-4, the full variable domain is EAGVTQSPTHLIKTRGQQATLRCSPISGHTSVYWYQQALGLGLQFLLWYDEGEERNRGNFPPRFSGRQFPNYSSELNVNALELEDSALYLCASSLKVLPEGLFFGSGTQLSVL.

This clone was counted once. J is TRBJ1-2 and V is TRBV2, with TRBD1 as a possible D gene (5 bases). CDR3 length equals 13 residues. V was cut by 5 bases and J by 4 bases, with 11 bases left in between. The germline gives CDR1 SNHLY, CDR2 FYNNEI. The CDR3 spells CASSIDRRYGYTF. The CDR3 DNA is TGTGCCAGCAGTATCGACAGACGCTATGGCTACACCTTC.

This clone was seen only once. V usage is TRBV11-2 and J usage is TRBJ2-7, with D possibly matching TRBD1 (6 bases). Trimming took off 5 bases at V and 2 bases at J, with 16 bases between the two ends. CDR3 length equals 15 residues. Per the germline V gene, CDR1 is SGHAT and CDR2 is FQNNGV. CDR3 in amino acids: CASSPISGTTYEQYF. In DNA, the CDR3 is TGTGCCAGCAGCCCAATCTCCGGGACAACCTACGAGCAGTACTTC.

CDR3 coding DNA: TGTGCTAGTGGAAATTCTACCCGCACAGATACGCAGTATTTT. Amino acids: CASGNSTRTDTQYF. This chain joins TRBV12-5 and TRBJ2-3; D ambiguous. The CDR3 is 14 residues long. Trimming cost V 6 bases and J 1 base, with 11 bases left between them. The germline V gene has CDR1 LGHNT and CDR2 FRNRAP.

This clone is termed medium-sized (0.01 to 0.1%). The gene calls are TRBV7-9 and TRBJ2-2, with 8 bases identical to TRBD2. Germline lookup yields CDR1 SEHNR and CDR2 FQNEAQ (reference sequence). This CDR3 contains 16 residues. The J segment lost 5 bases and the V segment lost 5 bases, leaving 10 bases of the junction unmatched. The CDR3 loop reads CASSTFLAGYTGELFF. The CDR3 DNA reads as TGTGCCAGCAGCACCTTCCTAGCGGGTTATACCGGGGAGCTGTTTTTT.

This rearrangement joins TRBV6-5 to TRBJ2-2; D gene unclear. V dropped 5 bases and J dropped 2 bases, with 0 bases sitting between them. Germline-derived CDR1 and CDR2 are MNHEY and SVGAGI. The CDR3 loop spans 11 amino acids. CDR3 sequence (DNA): TGTGCCAGCAGTAACACCGGGGAGCTGTTTTTT. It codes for CASSNTGELFF.

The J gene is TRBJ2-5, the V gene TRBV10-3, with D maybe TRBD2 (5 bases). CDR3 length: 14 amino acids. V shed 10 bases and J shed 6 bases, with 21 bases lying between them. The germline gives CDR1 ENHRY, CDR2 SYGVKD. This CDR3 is CATTPGYGVKTQYF. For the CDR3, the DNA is TGTGCCACCACACCGGGCTACGGGGTTAAGACCCAGTACTTC.